A selection of T cell receptor beta chains follows, all from one sample in a study of CD8 T cells in Susac syndrome. MiXCR, run by TCRdb on the immunoSEQ multiplex PCR reads, gives a single entry per CDR3 protein. Found here are more than 110,000 distinct CDR3 sequences, 94% of them singletons; the top ten hold about 0.25%. The specimen was CD8+ T cells from PBMCs. All receptors derive from a human donor in good health. The CDR3 runs from the conserved cysteine through the conserved F or W. A D gene is named only where the DNA matches it firmly.

V	D	J	CDR3	DNA
TRBV12-3/TRBV12-4	-	TRBJ2-1	CASSLALGYNEQFF	TGTGCCAGCAGTTTAGCACTGGGTTACAATGAGCAGTTCTTC
TRBV7-9	TRBD2	TRBJ2-7	CASSPSGLAYEQYF	TGTGCCAGCAGCCCCTCTGGACTAGCCTACGAGCAGTACTTC
TRBV13	TRBD2	TRBJ2-1	CASSHSGRGNDEQFF	TGTGCCAGCAGCCACAGCGGGAGGGGGAACGATGAGCAGTTCTTC
TRBV3-1	TRBD2	TRBJ2-1	CASSPVASGDNEQFF	TGTGCCAGCAGCCCGGTGGCTAGCGGGGACAATGAGCAGTTCTTC
TRBV29-1	-	TRBJ2-4	CSVTGKNIQYF	TGCAGCGTCACGGGGAAAAACATTCAGTACTTC
TRBV20-1	-	TRBJ2-6	CSVIGTWDPISGANVLTF	TGCAGTGTCATTGGGACATGGGACCCTATCTCTGGGGCCAACGTCCTGACTTTC
TRBV19	-	TRBJ1-5	CASSIAQNSNQPQHF	TGTGCCAGTAGTATAGCACAGAATAGCAATCAGCCCCAGCATTTT
TRBV19	-	TRBJ2-3	CASSRQPGPYTDTQYF	TGTGCCAGTAGTCGCCAACCGGGACCGTACACAGATACGCAGTATTTT
TRBV27	TRBD1	TRBJ2-7	CASIKGQEQYF	TGTGCCAGCATAAAGGGACAGGAGCAGTACTTC
TRBV29-1	-	TRBJ2-1	CSVPKRDEQFF	TGCAGCGTTCCCAAGCGGGATGAGCAGTTCTTC
TRBV13	TRBD1	TRBJ2-6	CASSSRLQTGVGANVLTF	TGTGCCAGCAGCTCACGGCTCCAGACAGGGGTCGGGGCCAACGTCCTGACTTTC
TRBV27	-	TRBJ2-3	CASSLYVTDTQYF	TGTGCCAGCAGTTTATACGTCACAGATACGCAGTATTTT
TRBV15	TRBD1	TRBJ2-2	CATSPGTGEAGELFF	TGTGCCACCAGCCCGGGGACAGGGGAGGCCGGGGAGCTGTTTTTT
TRBV28	-	TRBJ2-4	CASSPRDSRNIQYF	TGTGCCAGCAGTCCCCGTGACAGTAGAAACATTCAGTACTTC
TRBV27	TRBD1	TRBJ1-2	CASRPGQDYGYTF	TGTGCCAGCAGACCGGGACAGGACTATGGCTACACCTTC
TRBV19	TRBD1	TRBJ2-7	CASWGQDSYEQYF	TGTGCCAGCTGGGGACAGGACTCCTACGAGCAGTACTTC
TRBV30	TRBD1	TRBJ1-1	CAWSIGQALEAFF	TGTGCCTGGAGTATCGGACAGGCCCTTGAAGCTTTCTTT
TRBV5-6	TRBD1	TRBJ2-3	CASSFGQGAPVAAGGPHTQYF	TGTGCCAGCAGCTTCGGACAGGGGGCGCCCGTGGCGGCGGGAGGGCCTCATACGCAGTATTTT
TRBV20-1	-	TRBJ2-1	CSARVGSSYNEQFF	TGCAGTGCTAGAGTTGGGAGCTCCTACAATGAGCAGTTCTTC